The 26 T cell receptor beta chains below all came from one sample that was sequenced in a study of blood T cell repertoires in COVID-19. Assay: immunoSEQ multiplex PCR; the TCRdb copy retains only in-frame clones and omits some. The data contain fewer than 350,000 clones, approximately 83% of them singletons. The sequenced sample consisted of PBMCs or T cells enriched from blood (not recorded which). The receptors stem from a young man who had recovered from COVID-19.

This clone was recorded a few times. This chain joins TRBV7-6 and TRBJ1-1; possible D gene TRBD1, 5 bases. Trimming shortened V by 1 base and J by 3 bases, and 12 bases separated the two germline ends. Germline V CDR1 and CDR2: SGHVS, FNYEAQ. The CDR3 length is 15 residues. The CDR3 DNA follows: TGTGCCAGCAGCTTAGATCCCGCAGGGTACACTGAAGCTTTCTTT. Translating gives CASSLDPAGYTEAFF.

This chain joins TRBV5-1 and TRBJ1-4, with 10 bases identical to TRBD1. The CDR3 runs to 14 residues. Germline lookup yields CDR1 SGHRS and CDR2 YFSETQ. Trimming at V came to 3 bases and at J to 5 bases, leaving 1 base not matched to a gene. CDR3 DNA sequence: TGCGCCAGCAGCTGGACAGGGGGGAATGAAAAACTGTTTTTT. Its protein product is CASSWTGGNEKLFF.

The chain employs TRBV6-5 and TRBJ2-7, with a weak D call TRBD1 (6 bases). CDR3 length equals 13 residues. CDR1 is MNHEY and CDR2 is SVGAGI in the germline V gene. Trimming removed 6 bases at V and 6 bases at J, with 15 bases between. The CDR3 is CASSSTGFGEQYF. The DNA of the CDR3 is TGTGCCAGCAGCAGTACAGGGTTTGGCGAGCAGTACTTC.

This clone was detected a few times. The V call is TRBV10-3, the J call TRBJ1-2; the D gene is possibly TRBD1 (6 bases). V dropped 0 bases and J dropped 4 bases, with 18 bases sitting between them. The CDR3 is 17 amino acids. Looked up from germline, CDR1 is ENHRY and CDR2 is SYGVKD. CDR3 sequence (DNA): TGTGCCATCAGTGAGTCGGCCCTGGGGGGGGCGGCCTATGGCTACACCTTC. Translated: CAISESALGGAAYGYTF.

This clone was observed a handful of times. The chain recombines TRBV5-4 with TRBJ2-5; D is perhaps TRBD2 (6 bases). This CDR3 contains 12 residues. The germline gives CDR1 SGHNT, CDR2 YYREEE (reference sequence). Trimming pared 5 bases from V and 5 bases from J, leaving 10 bases between. The CDR3 DNA reads as TGTGCCAGCAGGCGGGATCGGGAGACCCAGTACTTC. Translation gives CASRRDRETQYF.

The V call is TRBV5-1, the J call TRBJ2-1, with D possibly matching TRBD2 (6 bases). Trimming left V 4 bases short and J 8 bases short, with 13 bases between. This CDR3 is 13 amino acids long. Germline V gene data show CDR1 as SGHRS and CDR2 as YFSETQ. CDR3 protein: CASSPGTHHEQFF. As DNA, the CDR3 is TGCGCCAGCAGCCCCGGGACTCATCATGAGCAGTTCTTC.

V gene TRBV7-8 combines with J gene TRBJ2-7; TRBD2 matches at 11 bases. This CDR3 spans 15 amino acids. Germline CDR1 and CDR2: SGHVS and FQNEAQ. V gave up 3 bases and J gave up 6 bases; unmatched junction bases: 7. The CDR3 sequence is CASSFSLAGGGEQYF. As DNA, the CDR3 is TGTGCCAGCAGCTTTTCCCTAGCGGGGGGTGGCGAGCAGTACTTC. Using reference TRBV7-8 and TRBJ2-7 for the parts outside the CDR3, the full variable domain is GAGVSQSPRYKVAKRGQDVALRCDPISGHVSLFWYQQALGQGPEFLTYFQNEAQLDKSGLPSDRFFAERPEGSVSTLKIQRTQQEDSAVYLCASSFSLAGGGEQYFGPGTRLTVT.

The chain has TRBV9 and TRBJ1-1; D is unresolved. The CDR3 sequence is 12 residues long. V was pared by 4 bases and J by 1 base, with 5 bases between. CDR1 is SGDLS, CDR2 YYNGEE, per germline. The DNA of the CDR3 is TGTGCCAGCAGCAACGGGAACACTGAAGCTTTCTTT. Residues: CASSNGNTEAFF.

This chain links TRBV7-3 with TRBJ2-2; D possibly corresponds to TRBD2 (5 bases). The V gene's germline CDR1 is SGHTA and CDR2 FQGTGA. The V end was cut by 0 bases, the J end by 2 bases, with 10 bases between. The CDR3 has 16 amino acids. The CDR3 sequence is CASSLTGSLNTGELFF. CDR3 nucleotide sequence: TGTGCCAGCAGCTTAACAGGGAGCCTCAACACCGGGGAGCTGTTTTTT.

The chain employs TRBV9 and TRBJ1-1; the D is unclear. Germline assignment: CDR1 SGDLS and CDR2 YYNGEE. Trimming stripped 2 bases from V and 2 bases from J, with 10 bases between. This CDR3 is 14 amino acids long. CDR3 nucleotide sequence: TGTGCCAGCAGCGTTCAAGGAGATAACACTGAAGCTTTCTTT. Protein: CASSVQGDNTEAFF. The full variable domain, rest sourced from reference TRBV9 and TRBJ1-1, is DSGVTQTPKHLITATGQRVTLRCSPRSGDLSVYWYQQSLDQGLQFLIQYYNGEERAKGNILERFSAQQFPDLHSELNLSSLELGDSALYFCASSVQGDNTEAFFGQGTRLTVV.

The chain joins TRBV4-2 to TRBJ1-1; no definite D call. This CDR3 comprises 15 residues. Deletions cut 4 bases from V and 0 bases from J, with 12 bases between. Germline V gene data show CDR1 as LGHNA and CDR2 as YNFKEQ. The CDR3 here is CASSPLSGMNTEAFF. The CDR3 bases are TGTGCCAGCAGCCCGTTGTCCGGGATGAACACTGAAGCTTTCTTT.

V gene TRBV5-6 combines with J gene TRBJ2-7, with D possibly matching TRBD1 (6 bases). Trimming shortened V by 2 bases and J by 5 bases, and 14 bases separated the two germline ends. CDR1 and CDR2 (germline): SGHDT, YYEEEE. The CDR3 is 14 amino acids. The CDR3 DNA sequence: TGTGCCAGCAGCTTCGGGCGGGCAGGGGACGAGCAGTACTTC. Its protein product is CASSFGRAGDEQYF.

This chain links TRBV18 with TRBJ2-7; D is undetermined. CDR1 is KGHSH and CDR2 is LQKENI in the germline V gene. With 0 bases removed from V and 1 base from J, the gap between germline ends came to 7 bases. This CDR3 region has 14 residues. The CDR3 protein is CASSPPGRSYEQYF. The CDR3 nucleotides read TGTGCCAGCTCACCACCGGGCAGATCCTACGAGCAGTACTTC.

The gene calls are TRBV5-1 and TRBJ1-1; TRBD1 agrees at 7 bases. The CDR3 loop spans 14 amino acids. Germline values: CDR1 SGHRS, CDR2 YFSETQ. V gave up 4 bases and J gave up 5 bases; unmatched junction bases: 8. CDR3: CASSVTGRGTEAFF. DNA for the CDR3: TGCGCCAGCAGCGTGACAGGGCGAGGGACTGAAGCTTTCTTT. The full variable domain, rest sourced from reference TRBV5-1 and TRBJ1-1, is KAGVTQTPRYLIKTRGQQVTLSCSPISGHRSVSWYQQTPGQGLQFLFEYFSETQRNKGNFPGRFSGRQFSNSRSEMNVSTLELGDSALYLCASSVTGRGTEAFFGQGTRLTVV.

In this sample, this clone turned up a few times. The rearrangement links TRBV19 to TRBJ1-1; TRBD1 matches at 7 bases. CDR3 length: 16 amino acids. Germline-derived CDR1 and CDR2 are LNHDA and SQIVND (reference sequence). The ends lost 9 bases at V and 0 bases at J; junction bases unmatched: 13. CDR3 nucleotides: TGTGCCAGCCAACTTGACAGGGAAGGAATGAACACTGAAGCTTTCTTT. The encoded protein is CASQLDREGMNTEAFF.

V is TRBV29-1 and J is TRBJ1-5; TRBD1 might be the D (6 bases). Germline assignment: CDR1 SQVTM and CDR2 ANQGSEA. The CDR3 spans 13 residues. The ends were cut back, 4 bases at V and 5 bases at J, with 12 bases in the middle. CDR3 sequence reads: CSVGWGLYQPQHF. In nucleotides, the CDR3 is TGCAGCGTTGGTTGGGGGCTTTATCAGCCCCAGCATTTT.

The rearrangement uses TRBV18 and TRBJ2-2; 7 bases fit TRBD2. V was pared by 1 base and J by 7 bases, with 9 bases of the junction left unmatched. The CDR3 runs to 16 residues. Per germline, CDR1 KGHSH and CDR2 LQKENI. The CDR3 sequence: CASSPLTRGNDGELFF. The CDR3, as DNA: TGTGCCAGCTCACCACTGACGCGGGGGAACGACGGGGAGCTGTTTTTT.

The chain is built from TRBV5-6 and TRBJ1-2; tentative D call: TRBD1 (6 bases). The CDR3 covers 13 residues. V was shortened by 4 bases and J by 2 bases, with 9 bases between the two germline ends. Germline CDR1 and CDR2: SGHDT and YYEEEE. The CDR3 reads CASSPGQNYGYTF. The CDR3, as DNA: TGTGCCAGCAGCCCCGGACAGAACTATGGCTACACCTTC.

V and J are TRBV5-1 and TRBJ2-5; D call uncertain. Germline CDR1 is SGHRS and CDR2 is YFSETQ. The V end was cut by 0 bases, the J end by 3 bases, with 3 bases between. This CDR3 is 12 amino acids long. The CDR3 loop is CASSLVKETQYF. CDR3 DNA sequence: TGCGCCAGCAGCTTGGTAAAAGAGACCCAGTACTTC.

The chain uses TRBV5-6 and TRBJ2-3, with D tentatively TRBD2 (5 bases). The CDR3 extends over 16 amino acids. CDR1 is SGHDT and CDR2 is YYEEEE in the germline V gene. V lost 0 bases, J lost 0 bases, and 11 bases lay in between. The CDR3 loop reads CASSLVLGVSTDTQYF. The CDR3 nucleotides read TGTGCCAGCAGCTTGGTCCTCGGGGTAAGCACAGATACGCAGTATTTT.

The chain employs TRBV24-1 and TRBJ2-1, with TRBD1 as a possible D gene (5 bases). The CDR3 has 14 amino acids. The V gene lost 3 bases and the J gene lost 9 bases, with 14 bases spanning the gap. Germline V gives CDR1 KGHDR, CDR2 SFDVKD. The CDR3 is CATSDGKQGIEQFF. CDR3 in DNA: TGTGCCACCAGTGATGGAAAGCAGGGAATTGAGCAGTTCTTC.

This clone was seen a single time. The chain carries TRBV20-1 and TRBJ1-6; D possibly corresponds to TRBD1 (5 bases). Germline CDR1 is DFQATT and CDR2 is SNEGSKA (reference sequence). The length of the CDR3 is 17 residues. The V and J ends lost 3 bases and 0 bases respectively, with 15 bases between them. CDR3: CSASNQGKSSYNSPLHF. The CDR3 region has the DNA TGCAGTGCTAGTAATCAGGGAAAAAGCTCCTATAATTCACCCCTCCACTTT.

The chain is built from TRBV5-1 and TRBJ2-5; TRBD1 agrees at 7 bases. Germline V gene data show CDR1 as SGHRS and CDR2 as YFSETQ. This CDR3 comprises 15 residues. V lost 4 bases and J lost 1; bases outside the gene matches: 7. CDR3 protein: CASSIGTVLQETQYF. Here the CDR3 DNA reads TGCGCCAGCAGCATTGGGACAGTACTCCAAGAGACCCAGTACTTC.

In this sample, this clone turned up once. V is TRBV7-2 and J is TRBJ2-7, with 9 bases that match TRBD1. Germline V gene data show CDR1 as SGHTA and CDR2 as FQGNSA. The J segment lost 5 bases and the V segment lost 0 bases, leaving 8 bases of the junction unmatched. The CDR3 runs to 16 residues. The DNA of the CDR3 is TGTGCCAGCAGCTTAGCGCCGGGACAGGGCAGGAACGAGCAGTACTTC. Translated: CASSLAPGQGRNEQYF.

The chain links TRBV4-1 to TRBJ2-5; 9 nucleotides agree with TRBD2. CDR3 size: 16 residues. Germline CDR1 and CDR2: MGHRA and YSYEKL. The ends lost 1 base at V and 5 bases at J; junction bases unmatched: 8. The CDR3 DNA reads as TGCGCCAGCAGCCAAGTCTTGGCGGGGGGGCACGAGACCCAGTACTTC. Translation: CASSQVLAGGHETQYF.

This chain uses TRBV7-9 with TRBJ1-2, with 8 bases that match TRBD1. The germline V gene has CDR1 SEHNR and CDR2 FQNEAQ (reference sequence). This CDR3 is built from 14 residues. Germline trimming cut 0 bases from V and 7 bases from J; bases unmatched to any gene: 4. CDR3 in DNA: TGTGCCAGCAGCTTAGCGGACAGGGTCTTTGGCTACACCTTC. This translates into CASSLADRVFGYTF.